The entry below gives a single T cell receptor (beta chain) sequence along with its context. Its matching antigen is unknown. Per the germline V gene, CDR1 is SGHRS and CDR2 is YFSETQ. V trimming: 4 bases; J trimming: 1 base; junction bases outside the gene matches: 5. The CDR3 has 16 residues. These data belong to a study of PD-1 blockade in classical Hodgkin lymphoma. Study results and limitations: Excluded were patients who started nivolumab under 1 year after ASCT, a group that had lower diversity. At baseline, newly diagnosed patients reportedly showed less TCR diversity than healthy donors. While CD8+ TCR diversity did not rise significantly by C4D1, CD4+ TCR diversity did. Prior to therapy, complete responders displayed diversity much like that of newly diagnosed patients.

Profiled with immunoSEQ multiplex PCR; TCRdb holds only in-frame clones, not every one. The sample records about 20,000 clones, 84% being singletons. Time point meaning: cycle 4 day 1 (C4D1), after more than five weeks of nivolumab. With no exception, relapse followed autologous stem cell transplantation in all patients, and brentuximab vedotin exposure varied. Magnetic negative selection, applied to thawed PBMCs, was used to isolate the CD8+ T cells. This chain joins TRBV5-1 and TRBJ2-1; TRBD2 agrees at 10 bases. This specimen consisted of CD8+ T cells from blood, obtained before the fourth cycle of nivolumab. This receptor was taken from a human donor with classical Hodgkin lymphoma. This chain's CDR3 is CASSSGGAESYNEQFF. CDR3 nucleotides: TGCGCCAGCAGCAGCGGGGGGGCCGAGTCCTACAATGAGCAGTTCTTC.